One and the same sample provided the 17 T cell receptor beta chains below, sequenced in a study of CD8 T cells in Susac syndrome. With random hexamers, roughly 0.45 to 1 ug RNA was reverse transcribed. Each CDR3 protein gets one entry after TCRdb re-called the immunoSEQ multiplex PCR reads with MiXCR. The table lists 150,000 to 200,000 distinct CDR3 sequences, about 91% of them singletons, with around 0.079% in the top ten. Input material: CD4+ T cells from PBMCs. The receptors come from a human donor with Susac syndrome.

This sequence joins TRBV30 and TRBJ2-2; no clear D gene. The ends were cut back, 0 bases at V and 3 bases at J, with 5 bases in the middle. CDR3 length: 13 amino acids. Germline V lookup: CDR1 GTSNPN, CDR2 SVGIG (reference sequence). In nucleotides, the CDR3 is TGTGCCTGGAGTGTACGGTACACCGGGGAGCTGTTTTTT. Translating gives CAWSVRYTGELFF.

The chain has TRBV28 and TRBJ1-2, with 7 bases aligning to TRBD1. Germline V CDR1 and CDR2: MDHEN, SYDVKM. V lost 4 bases, J lost 8 bases, and 22 bases stayed unmatched. The CDR3 is made up of 18 amino acids. CDR3 amino acids: CASSSRSGGTAIPWGYTF. The CDR3 coding sequence is TGTGCCAGCAGTTCCCGGTCCGGCGGGACAGCAATCCCGTGGGGCTACACCTTC.

The V call is TRBV12-3 or TRBV12-4, the J call TRBJ2-2, with D uncertain. The V end lost 2 bases, the J end lost 6 bases, and 4 bases lay between the germline ends. The length of the CDR3 is 12 residues. CDR3: CASSLTAGELFF. The DNA of the CDR3 is TGTGCCAGCAGTTTAACGGCCGGGGAGCTGTTTTTT.

This clonotype was counted between two and nine times. The CDR3 DNA is TGCGCCAGCAGCGACACAAGGACAGGGGATGAAAAACTGTTTTTT. Translating gives CASSDTRTGDEKLFF. This sequence joins TRBV5-1 and TRBJ1-4, with 9 bases fitting TRBD1. The germline V gene encodes CDR1 SGHRS and CDR2 YFSETQ. The V segment lost 4 bases and the J segment 6 bases; nucleotides outside the gene matches: 7. This CDR3 is 15 amino acids long.

This clonotype was seen at least ten times. The V call is TRBV3-1, the J call TRBJ2-3; no reliable D call. Germline V gene lookup returns CDR1 LGHDT and CDR2 YNNKEL (reference sequence). V was pared by 3 bases and J by 0 bases, with 1 base between. The CDR3 runs 12 residues. CDR3 bases: TGTGCCAGCAGCCAGAGCACAGATACGCAGTATTTT. Translating gives CASSQSTDTQYF.

The rearrangement uses TRBV18 and TRBJ1-3, with a weak D call TRBD1 (6 bases). The CDR3 length is 14 residues. Trimming removed 1 base at V and 6 bases at J, with 10 bases between. Per the germline V gene, CDR1 is KGHSH and CDR2 is LQKENI. The CDR3 is CASSPQGVENTIYF. In nucleotides, the CDR3 is TGTGCCAGCTCACCACAGGGGGTCGAAAACACCATATATTTT. The full variable domain, with the rest looked up from reference TRBV18 and TRBJ1-3, is NAGVMQNPRHLVRRRGQEARLRCSPMKGHSHVYWYRQLPEEGLKFMVYLQKENIIDESGMPKERFSAEFPKEGPSILRIQQVVRGDSAAYFCASSPQGVENTIYFGEGSWLTVV.

The rearrangement uses TRBV15 and TRBJ1-2; D ambiguous. This CDR3 has 13 residues. CDR1 is LNHNV and CDR2 is YYDKDF in the germline V gene (reference sequence). Trimming pared 5 bases from V and 8 bases from J, leaving 15 bases between. The CDR3 DNA sequence: TGTGCCACCAGCCCCCGGGCCTCAGTAGGCTACACCTTC. Encoded protein: CATSPRASVGYTF.

J is TRBJ1-1 and V is TRBV11-3; a possible D gene is TRBD1 (6 bases). V dropped 3 bases and J dropped 1 base, with 18 bases sitting between them. This CDR3 has 17 amino acids. Germline V lookup: CDR1 SGHNT, CDR2 YENEEA. The CDR3 loop is CASSFAPYTGTNTEAFF. CDR3 nucleotide sequence: TGTGCCAGCAGCTTCGCCCCTTATACAGGGACGAACACTGAAGCTTTCTTT.

The rearrangement uses TRBV20-1 and TRBJ2-7; no firm D call. Per the germline V gene, CDR1 is DFQATT and CDR2 is SNEGSKA (reference sequence). The V gene lost 7 bases and the J gene lost 6 bases, with 10 bases spanning the gap. The CDR3 spans 10 residues. DNA for the CDR3: TGCAGTGGGCAGGTGCTCGAGCAGTACTTC. It is translated as CSGQVLEQYF.

This sequence joins TRBV12-3 or TRBV12-4 and TRBJ1-2; the D is unclear. V was cut by 7 bases and J by 2 bases, with 14 bases left in between. The CDR3 loop spans 14 amino acids. The CDR3 here is CASTSLQRNYGYTF. In DNA form, the CDR3 reads TGTGCCAGCACCTCCTTGCAGAGAAACTATGGCTACACCTTC.

The chain combines TRBV20-1 with TRBJ1-1, with D possibly matching TRBD1 (5 bases). The CDR3 spans 15 residues. Trimming stripped 0 bases from V and 1 base from J, with 12 bases between. Germline loops: CDR1 DFQATT, CDR2 SNEGSKA (reference sequence). DNA of the CDR3: TGCAGTGCTAGAGATCCAGGGAAGGGGAACACTGAAGCTTTCTTT. Its translation is CSARDPGKGNTEAFF.

The gene calls are TRBV20-1 and TRBJ1-5; unclear D gene. V shed 4 bases and J shed 0 bases, with 13 bases lying between them. CDR3 size: 15 residues. CDR1 is DFQATT and CDR2 is SNEGSKA in the germline V gene (reference sequence). The CDR3 DNA reads TGCAGTGCTATAAAAACAGCGTCTAGCAATCAGCCCCAGCATTTT. Protein sequence: CSAIKTASSNQPQHF.

The chain joins TRBV12-3 or TRBV12-4 to TRBJ2-2; TRBD1 aligns across 8 bases. With V trimmed by 4 bases and J by 6 bases, 1 base remained unmatched. The CDR3 spans 13 residues. In DNA form, the CDR3 reads TGTGCCAGCAGTTGGACAGGGCCCGGGGAGCTGTTTTTT. Its translation is CASSWTGPGELFF.

The chain carries TRBV12-3 or TRBV12-4 and TRBJ1-2, with D perhaps matching TRBD1 (5 bases). V dropped 3 bases and J dropped 6 bases, with 17 bases sitting between them. CDR3 length equals 15 residues. The CDR3 protein is CASSFLIRTRDGYTF. The CDR3 DNA reads TGTGCCAGCAGTTTTCTTATCAGGACCAGGGATGGCTACACCTTC.

The chain joins TRBV28 to TRBJ2-2; TRBD2 aligns across 12 bases. J was trimmed by 5 bases and V by 6 bases; bases with no gene match: 7. Germline V gene data show CDR1 as MDHEN and CDR2 as SYDVKM. This CDR3 spans 16 amino acids. This chain's CDR3 is CASRRGGLAGTGELFF. The CDR3 bases are TGTGCCAGCAGAAGAGGCGGACTAGCGGGAACCGGGGAGCTGTTTTTT.

The rearrangement uses TRBV2 and TRBJ1-4; perhaps TRBD1 as D (6 bases). The CDR3 runs to 14 residues. V lost 4 bases and J 8 bases, leaving 14 bases between the germline ends. CDR1 is SNHLY, CDR2 FYNNEI, per germline. The CDR3 protein is CASSVRTGTEKLFF. CDR3 coding DNA: TGTGCCAGCAGTGTAAGAACAGGGACCGAAAAACTGTTTTTT.

The V gene is TRBV3-1, the J gene TRBJ2-7, with D uncertain. Trimming took 1 base from V and 9 from J, leaving 13 bases between them. The CDR3 consists of 13 residues. Germline values: CDR1 LGHDT, CDR2 YNNKEL (reference sequence). CDR3 loop: CASSQGPEIGQYF. As DNA, the CDR3 is TGTGCCAGCAGCCAAGGGCCCGAGATCGGGCAGTACTTC.